There are many counts of the clone carrying this TCR beta chain. Its antigen is not identified. 5'RACE with 10-nucleotide random UMIs generated the cDNA. A single record per CDR3 protein comes from TCRdb applying MiXCR to the 5' RACE reads. The repertoire holds roughly 70,000 distinct CDR3 sequences, around 3.9% seen once, with 1% to 1.5% in the top ten. The source of the sample is a study of neurological immune-mediated disorders. Points from the study as a whole: Subjects shared no identical expanded-clone CDR3 amino acid sequences, suggesting private TCR-beta repertoires in all groups. When repertoires were grouped phylogenetically, those of 18 of 34 multiple sclerosis patients fell into one related-CDR3 cluster, a possible signature.

The V end was cut by 6 bases, the J end by 7 bases, with 19 bases between. Germline V gene data show CDR1 as DFQATT and CDR2 as SNEGSKA (reference sequence). The length of the CDR3 is 15 residues. This TCR came from a man younger than 45 with multiple sclerosis. The sequencing sample was made of PBMCs. V is TRBV20-1 and J is TRBJ1-6; TRBD1 might be the D (6 bases). CDR3 protein: CSATSRTAINSPLHF. The CDR3 DNA follows: TGCAGTGCGACATCACGGACAGCGATAAATTCACCCCTCCACTTT.